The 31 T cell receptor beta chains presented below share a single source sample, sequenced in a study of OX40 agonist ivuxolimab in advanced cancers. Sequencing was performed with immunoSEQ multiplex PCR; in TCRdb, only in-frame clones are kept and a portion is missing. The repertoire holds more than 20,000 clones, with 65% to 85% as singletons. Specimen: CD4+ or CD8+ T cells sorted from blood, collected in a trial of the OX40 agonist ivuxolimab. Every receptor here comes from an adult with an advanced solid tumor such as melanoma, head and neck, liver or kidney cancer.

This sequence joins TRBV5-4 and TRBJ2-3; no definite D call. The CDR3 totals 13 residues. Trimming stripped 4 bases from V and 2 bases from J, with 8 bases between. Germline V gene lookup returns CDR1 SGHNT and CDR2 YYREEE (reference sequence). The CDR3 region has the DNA TGTGCCAGCAGCCCTGATTCCACAGATACGCAGTATTTT. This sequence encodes CASSPDSTDTQYF.

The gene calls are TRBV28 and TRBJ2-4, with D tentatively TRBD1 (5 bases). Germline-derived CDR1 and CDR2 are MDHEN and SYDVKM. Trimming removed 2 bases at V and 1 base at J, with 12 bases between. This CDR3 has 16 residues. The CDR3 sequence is CASSLPPGSAKNIQYF. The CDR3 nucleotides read TGTGCCAGCAGTTTACCGCCAGGGTCGGCCAAAAACATTCAGTACTTC.

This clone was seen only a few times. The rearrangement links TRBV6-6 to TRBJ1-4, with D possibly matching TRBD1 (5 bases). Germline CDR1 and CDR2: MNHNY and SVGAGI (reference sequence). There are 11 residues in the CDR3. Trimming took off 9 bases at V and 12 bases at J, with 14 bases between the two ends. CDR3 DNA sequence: TGTGCCAGTCTCCGGGGGGAACAACTGTTTTTT. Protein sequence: CASLRGEQLFF.

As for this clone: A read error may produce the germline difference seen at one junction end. CDR3 coding DNA: TGTGCCAGCAGCGAAGCCGAGTATAGCAATCAGCCCCAGCATTTT. This codes for CASSEAEYSNQPQHF. The chain is built from TRBV6-1 and TRBJ1-5; no reliable D call. The germline V gene encodes CDR1 MNHNS and CDR2 SASEGT. The CDR3 loop spans 15 amino acids.

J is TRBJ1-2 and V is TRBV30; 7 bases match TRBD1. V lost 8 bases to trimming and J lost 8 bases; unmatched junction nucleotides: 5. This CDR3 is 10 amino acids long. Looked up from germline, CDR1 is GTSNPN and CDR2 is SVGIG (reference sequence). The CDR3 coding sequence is TGTGCCCTAGGGGGCGGAGGCTACACCTTC. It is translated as CALGGGGYTF.

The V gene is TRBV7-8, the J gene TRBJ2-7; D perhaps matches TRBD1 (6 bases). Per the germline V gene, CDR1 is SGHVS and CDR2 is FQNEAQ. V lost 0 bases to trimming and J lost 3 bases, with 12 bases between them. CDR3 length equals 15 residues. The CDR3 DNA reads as TGTGCCAGCAGCTTAGCGGTGGACAGCTACTACGAGCAGTACTTC. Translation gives CASSLAVDSYYEQYF.

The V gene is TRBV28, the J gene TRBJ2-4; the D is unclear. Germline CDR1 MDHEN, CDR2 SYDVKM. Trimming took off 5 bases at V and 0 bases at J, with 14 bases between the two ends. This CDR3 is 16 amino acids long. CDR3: CASSRDGVIAKNIQYF. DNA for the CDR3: TGTGCCAGCAGTCGAGACGGAGTAATAGCCAAAAACATTCAGTACTTC.

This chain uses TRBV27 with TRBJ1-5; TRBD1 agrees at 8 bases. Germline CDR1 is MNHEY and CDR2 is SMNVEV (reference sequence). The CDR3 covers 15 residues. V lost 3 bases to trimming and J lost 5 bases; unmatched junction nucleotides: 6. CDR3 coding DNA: TGTGCCAGCAGTTTCCGGGCAGGGGGCGATCAGCCCCAGCATTTT. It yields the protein CASSFRAGGDQPQHF.

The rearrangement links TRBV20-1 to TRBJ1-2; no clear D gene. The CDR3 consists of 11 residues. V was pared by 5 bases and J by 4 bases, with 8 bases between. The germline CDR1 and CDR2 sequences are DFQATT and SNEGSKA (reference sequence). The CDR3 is CSARGIYGYTF. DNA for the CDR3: TGCAGTGCTCGCGGGATCTATGGCTACACCTTC.

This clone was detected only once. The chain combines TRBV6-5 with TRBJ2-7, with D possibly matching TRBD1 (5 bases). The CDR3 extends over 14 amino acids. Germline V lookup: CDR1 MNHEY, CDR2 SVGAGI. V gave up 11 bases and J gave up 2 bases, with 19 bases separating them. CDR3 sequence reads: CAAVGGHRTYEQYF. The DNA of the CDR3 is TGTGCCGCCGTAGGCGGACACCGAACCTACGAGCAGTACTTC.

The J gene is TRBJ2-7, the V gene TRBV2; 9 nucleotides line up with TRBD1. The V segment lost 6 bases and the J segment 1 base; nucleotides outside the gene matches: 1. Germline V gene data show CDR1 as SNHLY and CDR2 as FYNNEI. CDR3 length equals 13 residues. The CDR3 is CASRGTGSYEQYF. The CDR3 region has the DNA TGTGCCAGCAGGGGGACAGGGTCCTACGAGCAGTACTTC.

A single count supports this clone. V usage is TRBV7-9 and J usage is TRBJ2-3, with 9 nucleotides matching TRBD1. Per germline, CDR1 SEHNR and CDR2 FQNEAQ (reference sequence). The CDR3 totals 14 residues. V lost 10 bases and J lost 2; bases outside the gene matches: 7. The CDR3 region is CAIHRGPPTDTQYF. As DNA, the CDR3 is TGTGCCATCCACAGGGGGCCCCCCACAGATACGCAGTATTTT.

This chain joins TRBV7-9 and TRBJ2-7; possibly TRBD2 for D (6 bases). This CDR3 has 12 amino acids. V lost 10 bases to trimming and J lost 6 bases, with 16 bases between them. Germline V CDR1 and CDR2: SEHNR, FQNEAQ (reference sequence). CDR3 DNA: TGTGCCAATACGGGGGAACGGGGCGAGCAGTACTTC. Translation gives CANTGERGEQYF.

The CDR3 sequence: CASSLEGTYNEQFF. The CDR3 DNA reads as TGTGCCAGCAGCTTGGAGGGTACCTACAATGAGCAGTTCTTC. This chain links TRBV5-5 with TRBJ2-1; no clear D gene. The CDR3 covers 14 residues. Trimming removed 0 bases from V and 2 bases from J, with 6 bases in between. The germline V gene has CDR1 SGHKS and CDR2 YYEKEE (reference sequence).

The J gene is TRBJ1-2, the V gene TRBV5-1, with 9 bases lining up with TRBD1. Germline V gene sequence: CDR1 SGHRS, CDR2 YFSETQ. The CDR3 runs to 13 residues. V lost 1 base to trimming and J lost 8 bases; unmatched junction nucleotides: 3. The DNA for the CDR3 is TGCGCCAGCAGCTTGCGACAGGGGGACGGCTACACCTTC. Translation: CASSLRQGDGYTF. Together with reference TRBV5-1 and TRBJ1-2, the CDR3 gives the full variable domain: KAGVTQTPRYLIKTRGQQVTLSCSPISGHRSVSWYQQTPGQGLQFLFEYFSETQRNKGNFPGRFSGRQFSNSRSEMNVSTLELGDSALYLCASSLRQGDGYTFGSGTRLTVV.

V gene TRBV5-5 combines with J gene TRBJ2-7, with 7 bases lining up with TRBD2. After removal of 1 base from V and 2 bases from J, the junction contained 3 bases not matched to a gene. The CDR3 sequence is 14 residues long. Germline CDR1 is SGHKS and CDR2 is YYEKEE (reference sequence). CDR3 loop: CASSLWEGTYEQYF. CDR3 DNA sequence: TGTGCCAGCAGCTTGTGGGAGGGAACCTACGAGCAGTACTTC.

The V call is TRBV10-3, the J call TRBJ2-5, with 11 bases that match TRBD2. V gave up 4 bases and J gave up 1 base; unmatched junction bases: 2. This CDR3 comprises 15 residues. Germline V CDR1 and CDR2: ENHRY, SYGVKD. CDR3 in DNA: TGTGCCATCAGTGGGCTAGCGGGGGGCCAAGAGACCCAGTACTTC. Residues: CAISGLAGGQETQYF.

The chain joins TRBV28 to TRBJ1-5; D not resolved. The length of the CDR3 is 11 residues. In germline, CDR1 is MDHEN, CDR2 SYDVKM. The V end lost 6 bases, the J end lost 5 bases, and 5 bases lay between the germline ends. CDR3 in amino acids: CASRHDQPQHF. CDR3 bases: TGTGCCAGCAGGCACGATCAGCCCCAGCATTTT.

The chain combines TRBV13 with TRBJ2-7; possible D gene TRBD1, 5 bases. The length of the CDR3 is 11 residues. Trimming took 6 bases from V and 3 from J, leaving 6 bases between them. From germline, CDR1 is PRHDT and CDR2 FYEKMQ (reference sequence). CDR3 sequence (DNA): TGTGCCAGCAGTAGGGGCTACGAGCAGTACTTC. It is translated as CASSRGYEQYF.

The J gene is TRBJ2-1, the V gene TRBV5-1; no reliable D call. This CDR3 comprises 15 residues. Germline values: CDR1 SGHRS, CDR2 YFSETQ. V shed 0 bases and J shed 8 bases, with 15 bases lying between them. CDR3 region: CASSLESRAVDEQFF. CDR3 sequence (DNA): TGCGCCAGCAGCTTGGAGTCTAGGGCCGTGGATGAGCAGTTCTTC. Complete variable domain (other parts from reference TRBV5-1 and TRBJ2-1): KAGVTQTPRYLIKTRGQQVTLSCSPISGHRSVSWYQQTPGQGLQFLFEYFSETQRNKGNFPGRFSGRQFSNSRSEMNVSTLELGDSALYLCASSLESRAVDEQFFGPGTRLTVL.

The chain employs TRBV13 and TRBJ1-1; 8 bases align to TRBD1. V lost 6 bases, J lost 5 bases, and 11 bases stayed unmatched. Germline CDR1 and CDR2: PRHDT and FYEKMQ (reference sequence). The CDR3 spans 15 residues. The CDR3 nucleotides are TGTGCCAGCAGACCGATCGACAGGGGAAAAACTGAAGCTTTCTTT. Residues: CASRPIDRGKTEAFF.

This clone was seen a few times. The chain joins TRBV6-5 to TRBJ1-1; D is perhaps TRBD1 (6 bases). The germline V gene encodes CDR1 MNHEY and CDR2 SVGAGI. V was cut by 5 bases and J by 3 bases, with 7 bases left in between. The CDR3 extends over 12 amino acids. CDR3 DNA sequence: TGTGCCAGCAGTCAGGGGTACACTGAAGCTTTCTTT. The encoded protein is CASSQGYTEAFF.

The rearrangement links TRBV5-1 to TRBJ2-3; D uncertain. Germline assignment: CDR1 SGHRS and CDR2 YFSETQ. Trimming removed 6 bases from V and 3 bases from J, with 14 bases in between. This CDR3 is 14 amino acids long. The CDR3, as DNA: TGCGCCAGCAAGGTCACTGTCGGGACAGATACGCAGTATTTT. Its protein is CASKVTVGTDTQYF. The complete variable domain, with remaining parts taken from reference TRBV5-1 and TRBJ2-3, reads KAGVTQTPRYLIKTRGQQVTLSCSPISGHRSVSWYQQTPGQGLQFLFEYFSETQRNKGNFPGRFSGRQFSNSRSEMNVSTLELGDSALYLCASKVTVGTDTQYFGPGTRLTVL.

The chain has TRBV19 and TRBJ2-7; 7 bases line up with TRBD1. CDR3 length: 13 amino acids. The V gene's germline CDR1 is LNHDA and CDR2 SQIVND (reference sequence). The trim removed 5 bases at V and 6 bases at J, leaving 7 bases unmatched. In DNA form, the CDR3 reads TGTGCCAGTAGTTTTTACTCAGGGGGCGAGCAGTACTTC. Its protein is CASSFYSGGEQYF.

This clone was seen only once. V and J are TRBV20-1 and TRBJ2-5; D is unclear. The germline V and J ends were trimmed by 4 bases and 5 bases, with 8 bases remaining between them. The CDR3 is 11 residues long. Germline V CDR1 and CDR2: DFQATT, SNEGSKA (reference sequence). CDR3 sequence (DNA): TGCAGTGCTACTGGAGTGGAGACCCAGTACTTC. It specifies CSATGVETQYF.

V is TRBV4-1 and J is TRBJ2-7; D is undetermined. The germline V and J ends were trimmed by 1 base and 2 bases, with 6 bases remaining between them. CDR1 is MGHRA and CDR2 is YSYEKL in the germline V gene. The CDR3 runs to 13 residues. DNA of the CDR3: TGCGCCAGCAGCCAAGGACAAACCTACGAGCAGTACTTC. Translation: CASSQGQTYEQYF.

The CDR3 DNA is TGTGCCAGCAGGGAGGGACAGGCAAGCTCCTACAATGAGCAGTTCTTC. It translates to CASREGQASSYNEQFF. The chain has TRBV6-6 and TRBJ2-1; 8 bases line up with TRBD1. The CDR3 is 16 residues long. V lost 6 bases to trimming and J lost 0 bases; unmatched junction nucleotides: 7. CDR1 and CDR2 from the germline V gene are MNHNY and SVGAGI (reference sequence).

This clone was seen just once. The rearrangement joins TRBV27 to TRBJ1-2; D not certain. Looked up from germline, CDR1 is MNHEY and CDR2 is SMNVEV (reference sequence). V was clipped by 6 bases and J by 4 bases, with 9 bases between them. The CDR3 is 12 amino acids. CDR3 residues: CASSPGPYGYTF. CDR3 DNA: TGTGCCAGCAGCCCCGGGCCCTATGGCTACACCTTC.

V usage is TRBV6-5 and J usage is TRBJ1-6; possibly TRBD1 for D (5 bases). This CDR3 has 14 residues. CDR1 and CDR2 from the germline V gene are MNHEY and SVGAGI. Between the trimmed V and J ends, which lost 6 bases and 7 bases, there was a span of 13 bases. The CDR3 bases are TGTGCCAGCAGATCCACAGGCCTAAATTCACCCCTCCACTTT. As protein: CASRSTGLNSPLHF.

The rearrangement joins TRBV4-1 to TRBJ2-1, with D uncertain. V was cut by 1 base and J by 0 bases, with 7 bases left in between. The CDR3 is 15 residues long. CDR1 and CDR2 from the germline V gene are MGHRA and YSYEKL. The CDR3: CASSQGMGSYNEQFF. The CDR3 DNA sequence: TGCGCCAGCAGCCAAGGAATGGGCTCCTACAATGAGCAGTTCTTC.

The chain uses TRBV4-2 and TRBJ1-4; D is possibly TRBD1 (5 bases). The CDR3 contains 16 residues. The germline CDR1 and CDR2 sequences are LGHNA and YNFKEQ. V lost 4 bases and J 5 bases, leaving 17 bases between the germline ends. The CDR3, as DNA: TGTGCCAGCAGCCCGAACGGAGGGGCGGGGAATGAAAAACTGTTTTTT. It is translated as CASSPNGGAGNEKLFF.